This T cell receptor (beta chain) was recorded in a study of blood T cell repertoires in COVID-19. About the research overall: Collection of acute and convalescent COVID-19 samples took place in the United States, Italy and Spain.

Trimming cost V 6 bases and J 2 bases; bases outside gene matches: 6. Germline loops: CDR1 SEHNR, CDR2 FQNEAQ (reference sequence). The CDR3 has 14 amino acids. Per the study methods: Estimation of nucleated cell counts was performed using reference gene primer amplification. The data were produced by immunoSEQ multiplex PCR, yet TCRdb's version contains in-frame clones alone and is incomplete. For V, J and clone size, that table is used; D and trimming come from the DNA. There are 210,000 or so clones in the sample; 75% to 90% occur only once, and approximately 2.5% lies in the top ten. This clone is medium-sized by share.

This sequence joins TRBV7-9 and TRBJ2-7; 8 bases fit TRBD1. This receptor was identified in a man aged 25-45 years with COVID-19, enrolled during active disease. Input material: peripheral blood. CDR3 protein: CASRETGEPYEQYF. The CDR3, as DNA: TGTGCCAGCAGGGAGACAGGGGAACCCTACGAGCAGTACTTC.